Given below is one T cell receptor (beta chain) in context. Its matching antigen is unknown. TCRdb's table, derived via immunoSEQ multiplex PCR, lists solely in-frame clones and lacks some. The sample carries under 70,000 clones, around 82% recorded once. Systemic immunosuppression or autoimmune disease history was grounds to exclude patients. Baseline was the first blood sampling point, followed by cycle 4 day 1 and cycle 7 day 1. This sample was taken from a study of OX40 agonist ivuxolimab in advanced cancers. Study in general: Every patient in dose escalation had hepatocellular carcinoma, melanoma, renal cell or head and neck cancer. General study results and limits: At 0.1 to 3.0 mg/kg and by week 6, CD4+ and CD8+ T cells in the blood had expanded clonally.

The source was CD4+ or CD8+ T cells sorted from blood, collected in a trial of the OX40 agonist ivuxolimab. This receptor was obtained from an adult with an advanced solid tumor such as melanoma, head and neck, liver or kidney cancer.

The CDR3 reads CASSFEGSSGNTIYF. The CDR3 region has the DNA TGTGCCAGCAGCTTCGAGGGATCCTCTGGAAACACCATATATTTT. This chain joins TRBV5-5 and TRBJ1-3; no firm D call. The CDR3 spans 15 residues. Trimming removed 2 bases at V and 0 bases at J, with 9 bases between. Germline-derived CDR1 and CDR2 are SGHKS and YYEKEE (reference sequence).